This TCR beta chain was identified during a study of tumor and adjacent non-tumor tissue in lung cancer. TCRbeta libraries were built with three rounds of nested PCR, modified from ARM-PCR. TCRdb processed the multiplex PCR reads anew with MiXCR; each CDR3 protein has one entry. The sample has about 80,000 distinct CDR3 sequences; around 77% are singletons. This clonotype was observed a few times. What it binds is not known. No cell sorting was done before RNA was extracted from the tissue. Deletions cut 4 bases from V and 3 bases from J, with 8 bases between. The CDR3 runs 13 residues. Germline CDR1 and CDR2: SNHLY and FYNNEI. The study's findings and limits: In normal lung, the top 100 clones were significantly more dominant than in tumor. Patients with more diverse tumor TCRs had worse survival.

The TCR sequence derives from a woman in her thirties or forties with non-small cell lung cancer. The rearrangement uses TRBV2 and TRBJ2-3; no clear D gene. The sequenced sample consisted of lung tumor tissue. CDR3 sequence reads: CASSVRETDTQYF. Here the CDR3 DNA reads TGTGCCAGCAGTGTAAGGGAAACAGATACGCAGTATTTT.